Following are 23 T cell receptor beta chains from one sample sequenced in a study of identical twins. Each CDR3 protein gets one entry after TCRdb re-called the 5' RACE reads with MiXCR. Among about 810,000 distinct CDR3 sequences listed, over 9% were seen once. These data also featured in a second study, about yellow fever vaccine responses in identical twins.

Source material: PBMCs. The source of these receptors is a young woman in good health.

This chain joins TRBV5-1 and TRBJ1-1; no firm D call. V dropped 6 bases and J dropped 1 base, with 19 bases sitting between them. Germline V lookup: CDR1 SGHRS, CDR2 YFSETQ. The CDR3 covers 16 residues. This chain's CDR3 is CASTKTRTTGNTEAFF. The CDR3 region has the DNA TGCGCCAGCACGAAGACAAGGACCACGGGGAACACTGAAGCTTTCTTT.

The sample holds many counts of this clonotype. J is TRBJ1-5 and V is TRBV7-2; a possible D gene is TRBD1 (5 bases). Trimming took off 5 bases at V and 4 bases at J, with 18 bases between the two ends. Germline-derived CDR1 and CDR2 are SGHTA and FQGNSA. This CDR3 spans 16 amino acids. CDR3 sequence: CASSVTGFSPNQPQHF. CDR3 nucleotide sequence: TGTGCCAGCAGCGTCACAGGTTTTTCACCGAATCAGCCCCAGCATTTT.

The V gene is TRBV5-1, the J gene TRBJ1-2; D is perhaps TRBD1 (6 bases). This CDR3 has 15 residues. V dropped 4 bases and J dropped 5 bases, with 18 bases sitting between them. The germline CDR1 and CDR2 sequences are SGHRS and YFSETQ. CDR3 DNA sequence: TGCGCCAGCAGCCCGGCGGGGGGCGCATTGTATGGCTACACCTTC. Its protein product is CASSPAGGALYGYTF.

The CDR3 DNA reads as TGTGCCAGCAGTCCTACACCTAACCCCACAGATACGCAGTATTTT. As protein: CASSPTPNPTDTQYF. The chain employs TRBV7-9 and TRBJ2-3; D unclear. Germline V gives CDR1 SEHNR, CDR2 FQNEAQ (reference sequence). V was trimmed by 6 bases and J by 2 bases, leaving 15 bases between them. The CDR3 is 15 amino acids.

The chain couples TRBV6-2 or TRBV6-3 to TRBJ2-5, with 9 bases fitting TRBD2. The CDR3 is made up of 17 amino acids. V dropped 0 bases and J dropped 3; count of bases not matched to a gene: 8. Germline CDR1 and CDR2: MNHEY and SVGEGT. The CDR3 DNA sequence: TGTGCCAGCAGTTACTCGAGGACTAGCGAAAAGGAAGAGACCCAGTACTTC. Protein product: CASSYSRTSEKEETQYF.

This sequence joins TRBV19 and TRBJ1-2; D gene uncertain. This CDR3 has 13 residues. V lost 6 bases and J lost 3, with 11 bases in between. From germline, CDR1 is LNHDA and CDR2 SQIVND (reference sequence). The CDR3 protein is CASRGPLDYGYTF. The CDR3 bases are TGTGCCAGTAGGGGTCCTTTGGACTATGGCTACACCTTC.

At least ten counts were recorded for this clonotype. The chain uses TRBV28 and TRBJ1-2; D gene uncertain. The germline CDR1 and CDR2 sequences are MDHEN and SYDVKM. Trimming pared 6 bases from V and 6 bases from J, leaving 17 bases between. The CDR3 length is 14 residues. In nucleotides, the CDR3 is TGTGCCAGCAGCCATAGCGGAACACAAAATGGCTACACCTTC. Its translation: CASSHSGTQNGYTF.

V is TRBV3-1 and J is TRBJ1-2; possibly TRBD1 for D (6 bases). Trimming pared 1 base from V and 3 bases from J, leaving 15 bases between. Per the germline V gene, CDR1 is LGHDT and CDR2 is YNNKEL (reference sequence). CDR3 length: 16 amino acids. The CDR3, as DNA: TGTGCCAGCAGCCAAGGGGTACAGGGCGGGGACTATGGCTACACCTTC. Translated, it gives CASSQGVQGGDYGYTF.

V and J are TRBV10-3 and TRBJ1-6, with TRBD1 as a possible D gene (5 bases). The ends were cut back, 10 bases at V and 8 bases at J, with 18 bases in the middle. CDR3 size: 14 residues. Germline V gives CDR1 ENHRY, CDR2 SYGVKD. CDR3 DNA: TGTGCCACCTCGGGGCAGGGTGTGGATTCACCCCTCCACTTT. Translating it yields CATSGQGVDSPLHF.

The CDR3 DNA sequence: TGTGCCAGCAGTTACTCGAGCTGGGCCGCGGCCGAGCAGTACGTC. Translated: CASSYSSWAAAEQYV. The chain combines TRBV6-2 or TRBV6-3 with TRBJ2-7; D is uncertain. Germline-derived CDR1 and CDR2 are MNHEY and SVGEGT. The CDR3 has 15 amino acids. Deletions cut 0 bases from V and 6 bases from J, with 15 bases between.

This clonotype was recorded only once. V is TRBV12-3 or TRBV12-4 and J is TRBJ2-2; 8 bases align to TRBD2. The CDR3 totals 15 residues. V gave up 6 bases and J gave up 2 bases; unmatched junction bases: 5. CDR3 sequence reads: CASRYTSGNTGELFF. DNA for the CDR3: TGTGCCAGCAGGTACACTAGCGGAAACACCGGGGAGCTGTTTTTT.

This clonotype was found a few times. J is TRBJ1-4 and V is TRBV5-1; 7 positions agree with TRBD1. CDR3 length: 18 amino acids. Looked up from germline, CDR1 is SGHRS and CDR2 is YFSETQ. V gave up 3 bases and J gave up 3 bases; unmatched junction bases: 14. CDR3 region: CASSYMTGTTGANEKLFF. DNA for the CDR3: TGCGCCAGCAGCTATATGACAGGGACCACCGGGGCTAATGAAAAACTGTTTTTT. The whole variable domain, filled in from reference TRBV5-1 and TRBJ1-4, reads KAGVTQTPRYLIKTRGQQVTLSCSPISGHRSVSWYQQTPGQGLQFLFEYFSETQRNKGNFPGRFSGRQFSNSRSEMNVSTLELGDSALYLCASSYMTGTTGANEKLFFGSGTQLSVL.

This clonotype has just a few counts. The chain links TRBV7-9 to TRBJ1-1; D ambiguous. Trimming took off 7 bases at V and 3 bases at J, with 12 bases between the two ends. The CDR3 is 13 amino acids. Germline V gene sequence: CDR1 SEHNR, CDR2 FQNEAQ (reference sequence). CDR3 sequence reads: CASTASGDTEAFF. DNA of the CDR3: TGTGCCAGCACCGCTTCCGGGGACACTGAAGCTTTCTTT.

This sequence joins TRBV3-1 and TRBJ2-5; 8 bases are a match to TRBD2. Germline V CDR1 and CDR2: LGHDT, YNNKEL (reference sequence). This CDR3 region has 14 residues. J was trimmed by 5 bases and V by 6 bases; bases with no gene match: 8. The CDR3 DNA sequence: TGTGCCAGCAGACCAAGCGGGAGTTATGAGACCCAGTACTTC. Protein: CASRPSGSYETQYF.

The genes are TRBV2 and TRBJ2-3; unclear D gene. CDR1 is SNHLY, CDR2 FYNNEI, per germline. The CDR3 has 12 amino acids. V lost 7 bases and J 3 bases, leaving 8 bases between the germline ends. CDR3 loop: CASMTGTDTQYF. The DNA for the CDR3 is TGTGCCAGCATGACCGGGACAGATACGCAGTATTTT.

CDR3 nucleotides: TGTGCCAGCAGTATTCCCCCCTACGAGCAGTACGTC. It codes for CASSIPPYEQYV. The genes are TRBV13 and TRBJ2-7, with D uncertain. V was clipped by 6 bases and J by 2 bases, with 8 bases between them. This CDR3 is 12 amino acids long. Germline V gives CDR1 PRHDT, CDR2 FYEKMQ (reference sequence).

The V call is TRBV13, the J call TRBJ1-1; 11 bases are shared with TRBD1. V dropped 6 bases and J dropped 5; count of bases not matched to a gene: 8. CDR1 and CDR2 (germline): PRHDT, FYEKMQ (reference sequence). The CDR3 is 15 amino acids. The DNA of the CDR3 is TGTGCCAGCAGACCTCGGGACAGGGGGAGTACTGAAGCTTTCTTT. This sequence encodes CASRPRDRGSTEAFF. Full variable domain (remainder filled in from reference TRBV13 and TRBJ1-1): AAGVIQSPRHLIKEKRETATLKCYPIPRHDTVYWYQQGPGQDPQFLISFYEKMQSDKGSIPDRFSAQQFSDYHSELNMSSLELGDSALYFCASRPRDRGSTEAFFGQGTRLTVV.

The rearrangement uses TRBV2 and TRBJ2-7, with D hard to call. The germline V gene has CDR1 SNHLY and CDR2 FYNNEI. V dropped 3 bases and J dropped 0 bases, with 15 bases sitting between them. CDR3 length equals 16 residues. In nucleotides, the CDR3 is TGTGCCAGCAGTGATAGTAAGGGTAAAGCCTCCTACGAGCAGTACTTC. Encoded protein: CASSDSKGKASYEQYF.

This clonotype was seen a few times. The V gene is TRBV5-1, the J gene TRBJ2-1, with TRBD1 as a possible D gene (6 bases). V was clipped by 4 bases and J by 2 bases, with 13 bases between them. The CDR3 is 15 amino acids. Germline V lookup: CDR1 SGHRS, CDR2 YFSETQ. Here the CDR3 DNA reads TGCGCCAGCAGCCTAAACAGGGCCGCCTACAATGAGCAGTTCTTC. Translating it yields CASSLNRAAYNEQFF.

The CDR3 protein is CTSSQQTLDYGYTF. In DNA form, the CDR3 reads TGCACCAGCAGCCAACAGACTCTGGATTATGGCTACACCTTC. The J gene is TRBJ1-2, the V gene TRBV1. TRBV1 is reported as a pseudogene. CDR3 length: 14 amino acids.

Only a few counts were recorded for this clonotype. The chain links TRBV9 to TRBJ1-2, with D unresolved. The CDR3 contains 16 residues. The ends were cut back, 0 bases at V and 0 bases at J, with 12 bases in the middle. Germline CDR1 reads SGDLS; CDR2 reads YYNGEE. The CDR3 DNA sequence: TGTGCCAGCAGCGTAGCTAGCTCGGCTGCTAACTATGGCTACACCTTC. Translation: CASSVASSAANYGYTF. The variable domain in full, completed from reference TRBV9 and TRBJ1-2, reads DSGVTQTPKHLITATGQRVTLRCSPRSGDLSVYWYQQSLDQGLQFLIQYYNGEERAKGNILERFSAQQFPDLHSELNLSSLELGDSALYFCASSVASSAANYGYTFGSGTRLTVV.

This clonotype has just a few counts. The rearrangement links TRBV28 to TRBJ2-7, with TRBD1 as a possible D gene (5 bases). V was cut by 5 bases and J by 1 base, with 12 bases left in between. The length of the CDR3 is 14 residues. In germline, CDR1 is MDHEN, CDR2 SYDVKM. CDR3 sequence: CASSTGAPSYEQYV. The CDR3 bases are TGTGCCAGCAGTACAGGAGCCCCATCCTACGAGCAGTACGTC.

This clonotype was seen more than once but under ten times. The chain uses TRBV20-1 and TRBJ2-7; D is perhaps TRBD2 (7 bases). Per germline, CDR1 DFQATT and CDR2 SNEGSKA (reference sequence). The V end lost 1 base, the J end lost 2 bases, and 12 bases lay between the germline ends. The CDR3 spans 14 residues. CDR3 sequence (DNA): TGCAGTGCTAGAGGCGGGGGCCCCCCCTACGAGCAGTACTTC. It encodes CSARGGGPPYEQYF.